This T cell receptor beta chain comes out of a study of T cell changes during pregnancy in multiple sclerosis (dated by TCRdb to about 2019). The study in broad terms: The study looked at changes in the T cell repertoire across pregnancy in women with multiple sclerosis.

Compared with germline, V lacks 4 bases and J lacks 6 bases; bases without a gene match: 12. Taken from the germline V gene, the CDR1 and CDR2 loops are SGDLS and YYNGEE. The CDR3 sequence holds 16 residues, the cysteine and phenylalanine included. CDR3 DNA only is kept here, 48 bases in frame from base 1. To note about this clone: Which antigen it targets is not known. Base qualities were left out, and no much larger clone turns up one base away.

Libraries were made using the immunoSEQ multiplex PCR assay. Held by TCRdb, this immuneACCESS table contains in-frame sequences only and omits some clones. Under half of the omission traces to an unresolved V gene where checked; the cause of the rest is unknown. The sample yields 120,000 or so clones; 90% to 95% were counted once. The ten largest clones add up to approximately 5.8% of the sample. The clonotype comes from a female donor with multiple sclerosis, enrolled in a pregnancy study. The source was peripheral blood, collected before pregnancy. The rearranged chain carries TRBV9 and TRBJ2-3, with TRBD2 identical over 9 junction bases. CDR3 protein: CASSPRGAGGPDTQYF. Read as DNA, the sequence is TGTGCCAGCAGCCCCCGAGGGGCGGGGGGGCCGGATACGCAGTATTTT.